A selection of T cell receptor beta chains follows, all from one sample in a study of pediatric ulcerative colitis. The method was immunoSEQ multiplex PCR; TCRdb's version includes in-frame clones alone and lacks a portion of them. The profile shows thousands of clones, 85% to 90% of them singletons. The material sequenced was blood. The source is a girl between 5 and 17 years old who was a control in a study of pediatric ulcerative colitis. The CDR3 runs from the conserved cysteine through the conserved F or W. Each record gives: D gene, clone size, V gene, J gene, CDR3 protein, CDR3 DNA. The D gene is left open where the match is weak. Some rows have no size entry. The others give once, few or many, or a class for an expanded clone.

d_call: NA; clone_size: NA; v_call: TRBV5-1; j_call: TRBJ2-7; cdr3_aa: CASSPSSGIYYEQYF; cdr3_nt: TGCGCCAGCAGCCCTAGTAGCGGTATTTACTACGAGCAGTACTTC
d_call: TRBD2; clone_size: NA; v_call: TRBV12-5; j_call: TRBJ2-1; cdr3_aa: CASGSSGLAGYNEQFF; cdr3_nt: TGTGCTAGTGGTTCCAGCGGACTAGCGGGCTACAATGAGCAGTTCTTC
d_call: NA; clone_size: NA; v_call: TRBV5-1; j_call: TRBJ1-3; cdr3_aa: CASSRTLRVSGNTIYF; cdr3_nt: TGCGCCAGCAGCCGCACCCTAAGGGTCTCTGGAAACACCATATATTTT
d_call: TRBD2; clone_size: NA; v_call: TRBV11-2; j_call: TRBJ2-3; cdr3_aa: CASSPRDGGRISDTQYF; cdr3_nt: TGTGCCAGCAGCCCCCGAGATGGCGGGAGGATCTCAGATACGCAGTATTTT
d_call: TRBD2; clone_size: NA; v_call: TRBV6-4; j_call: TRBJ2-1; cdr3_aa: CASSEAGGYNEQFF; cdr3_nt: TGTGCCAGCAGTGAAGCGGGAGGGTACAATGAGCAGTTCTTC
d_call: TRBD1; clone_size: NA; v_call: TRBV7-2; j_call: TRBJ2-7; cdr3_aa: CASSAEGQRNEQYF; cdr3_nt: TGTGCCAGCAGCGCCGAGGGACAGAGAAACGAGCAGTACTTC
d_call: NA; clone_size: NA; v_call: TRBV14; j_call: TRBJ2-3; cdr3_aa: CASSSAMGLTDTQYF; cdr3_nt: TGTGCCAGCAGCTCAGCGATGGGGTTAACAGATACGCAGTATTTT
d_call: NA; clone_size: NA; v_call: TRBV27; j_call: TRBJ2-7; cdr3_aa: CASSLDRYSYEQYF; cdr3_nt: TGTGCCAGCAGCTTAGACCGGTATTCCTACGAGCAGTACTTC
d_call: NA; clone_size: NA; v_call: TRBV9; j_call: TRBJ2-1; cdr3_aa: CASSSRTTYNEQFF; cdr3_nt: TGTGCCAGCAGCTCACGCACCACGTACAATGAGCAGTTCTTC
d_call: TRBD1; clone_size: NA; v_call: TRBV28; j_call: TRBJ2-1; cdr3_aa: CASSTGQASNEQFF; cdr3_nt: TGTGCCAGCAGTACGGGACAGGCGTCTAATGAGCAGTTCTTC
d_call: TRBD1; clone_size: NA; v_call: TRBV5-1; j_call: TRBJ2-7; cdr3_aa: CASSLRQGSAYEQYF; cdr3_nt: TGCGCCAGCAGCTTGAGACAGGGTAGCGCCTACGAGCAGTACTTC
d_call: NA; clone_size: NA; v_call: TRBV11-2; j_call: TRBJ1-6; cdr3_aa: CASSLDLWGARRNSPLHF; cdr3_nt: TGTGCCAGCAGCTTAGATCTATGGGGGGCTCGTCGGAATTCACCCCTCCACTTT
d_call: TRBD2; clone_size: NA; v_call: TRBV19; j_call: TRBJ2-3; cdr3_aa: CASSIWVSGGTDTQYF; cdr3_nt: TGTGCCAGTAGTATTTGGGTTAGCGGGGGCACAGATACGCAGTATTTT
d_call: TRBD1; clone_size: NA; v_call: TRBV6-5; j_call: TRBJ2-7; cdr3_aa: CASSYNRDSTYEQYF; cdr3_nt: TGTGCCAGCAGCTATAACAGGGACAGCACCTACGAGCAGTACTTC
d_call: NA; clone_size: once; v_call: TRBV6-6; j_call: TRBJ1-2; cdr3_aa: CASSTGRLSNYGYTF; cdr3_nt: TGTGCCAGCAGTACAGGGAGGCTTAGTAACTATGGCTACACCTTC
d_call: NA; clone_size: NA; v_call: TRBV7-2; j_call: TRBJ1-5; cdr3_aa: CASSQGPQPQHF; cdr3_nt: TGTGCCAGCAGCCAGGGCCCTCAGCCCCAGCATTTT
d_call: TRBD1; clone_size: few; v_call: TRBV7-3; j_call: TRBJ2-7; cdr3_aa: CASSRPGQPYEQYF; cdr3_nt: TGTGCCAGCAGCCGACCGGGACAGCCCTACGAGCAGTACTTC
d_call: NA; clone_size: once; v_call: TRBV6-1; j_call: TRBJ1-1; cdr3_aa: CASSEGGREAFF; cdr3_nt: TGTGCCAGCAGTGAGGGGGGACGGGAAGCTTTCTTT
d_call: NA; clone_size: NA; v_call: TRBV28; j_call: TRBJ2-1; cdr3_aa: CASSLWEQKSSYNEQFF; cdr3_nt: TGTGCCAGCAGTTTATGGGAACAAAAAAGCTCCTACAATGAGCAGTTCTTC
d_call: TRBD2; clone_size: NA; v_call: TRBV27; j_call: TRBJ2-1; cdr3_aa: CASSLIGAGGNEQFF; cdr3_nt: TGTGCCAGCAGTTTAATCGGAGCGGGAGGCAATGAGCAGTTCTTC
d_call: NA; clone_size: once; v_call: TRBV28; j_call: TRBJ2-6; cdr3_aa: CASSFNGAGANVLTF; cdr3_nt: TGTGCCAGCAGTTTTAATGGGGCTGGGGCCAACGTCCTGACTTTC
d_call: TRBD1; clone_size: NA; v_call: TRBV30; j_call: TRBJ1-5; cdr3_aa: CAWSTGQPYSNQPQHF; cdr3_nt: TGTGCCTGGAGTACGGGACAGCCCTATAGCAATCAGCCCCAGCATTTT
d_call: NA; clone_size: NA; v_call: TRBV9; j_call: TRBJ1-5; cdr3_aa: CASSVGRGGNQPQHF; cdr3_nt: TGTGCCAGCAGCGTAGGTAGAGGCGGCAATCAGCCCCAGCATTTT
d_call: TRBD2; clone_size: NA; v_call: TRBV28; j_call: TRBJ2-7; cdr3_aa: CASSSSGRARPYEQYF; cdr3_nt: TGTGCCAGCAGTTCTAGCGGGAGGGCCAGACCCTACGAGCAGTACTTC
d_call: NA; clone_size: NA; v_call: TRBV6-1; j_call: TRBJ1-1; cdr3_aa: CASSEALVARTEAFF; cdr3_nt: TGTGCCAGCAGTGAAGCGCTCGTCGCGCGTACTGAAGCTTTCTTT